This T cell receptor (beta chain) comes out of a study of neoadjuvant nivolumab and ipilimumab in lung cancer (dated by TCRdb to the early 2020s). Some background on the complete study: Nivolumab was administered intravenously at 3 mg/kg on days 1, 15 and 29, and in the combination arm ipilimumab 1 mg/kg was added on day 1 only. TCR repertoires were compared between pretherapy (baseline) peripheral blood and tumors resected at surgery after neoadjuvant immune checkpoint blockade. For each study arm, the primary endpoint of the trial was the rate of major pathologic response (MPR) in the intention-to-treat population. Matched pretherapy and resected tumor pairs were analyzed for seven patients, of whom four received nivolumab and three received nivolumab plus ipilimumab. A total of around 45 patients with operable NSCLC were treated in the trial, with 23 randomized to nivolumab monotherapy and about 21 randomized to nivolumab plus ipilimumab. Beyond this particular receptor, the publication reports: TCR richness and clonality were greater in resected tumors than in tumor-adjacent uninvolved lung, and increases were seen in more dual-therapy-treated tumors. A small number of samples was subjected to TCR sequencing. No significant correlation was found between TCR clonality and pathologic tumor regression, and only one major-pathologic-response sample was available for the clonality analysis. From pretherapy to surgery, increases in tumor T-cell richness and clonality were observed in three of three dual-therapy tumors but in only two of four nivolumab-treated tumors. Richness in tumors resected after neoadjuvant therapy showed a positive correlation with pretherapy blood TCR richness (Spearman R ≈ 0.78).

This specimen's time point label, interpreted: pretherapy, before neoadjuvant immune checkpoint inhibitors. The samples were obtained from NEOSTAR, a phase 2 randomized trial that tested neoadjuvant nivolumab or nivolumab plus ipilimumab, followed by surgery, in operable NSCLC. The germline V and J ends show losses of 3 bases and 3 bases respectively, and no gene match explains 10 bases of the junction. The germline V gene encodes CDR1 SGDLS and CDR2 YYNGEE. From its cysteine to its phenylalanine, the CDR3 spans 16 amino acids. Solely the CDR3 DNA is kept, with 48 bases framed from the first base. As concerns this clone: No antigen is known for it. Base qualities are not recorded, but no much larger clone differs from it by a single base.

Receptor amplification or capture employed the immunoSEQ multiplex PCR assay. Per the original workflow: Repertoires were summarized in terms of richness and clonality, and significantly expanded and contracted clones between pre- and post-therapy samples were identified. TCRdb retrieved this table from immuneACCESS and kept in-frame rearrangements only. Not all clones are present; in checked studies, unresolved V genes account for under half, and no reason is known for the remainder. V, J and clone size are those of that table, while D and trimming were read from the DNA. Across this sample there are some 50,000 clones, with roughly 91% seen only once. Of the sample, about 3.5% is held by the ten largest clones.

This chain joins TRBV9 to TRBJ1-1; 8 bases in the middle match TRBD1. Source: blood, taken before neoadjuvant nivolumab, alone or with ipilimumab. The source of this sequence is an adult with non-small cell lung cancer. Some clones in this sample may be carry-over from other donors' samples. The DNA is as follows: TGTGCCAGCAGCGCGCCCTCCCAGGGGGCTGACACTGAAGCTTTCTTT. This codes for CASSAPSQGADTEAFF.